These 11 T cell receptor beta chains originate from one sample sequenced in a study of cytomegalovirus exposure and HLA in healthy donors. Researchers ran the PCR with 60 Vbeta and 13 Jbeta primers. Method: immunoSEQ multiplex PCR; TCRdb's copy keeps in-frame clones and lacks some. The top ten clones hold approximately 25% of a sample with 58,000 or so clones, less than 75% of them seen once. Sequencing was done on a sample of PBMCs. Every receptor here comes from a man aged 50-59 years in good health and CMV-seropositive.

The chain joins TRBV20-1 to TRBJ2-2; no clear D gene. The CDR3 is 11 amino acids. Between the trimmed V and J ends, which lost 6 bases and 4 bases, there was a span of 6 bases. The germline CDR1 and CDR2 sequences are DFQATT and SNEGSKA (reference sequence). CDR3 amino acids: CSASFTGELFF. Written as DNA, the CDR3 is TGCAGTGCGTCCTTCACCGGGGAGCTGTTTTTT.

This sequence joins TRBV5-1 and TRBJ2-7; D might be TRBD1 (6 bases). CDR3 size: 15 residues. V was shortened by 0 bases and J by 2 bases, with 12 bases between the two germline ends. Germline V gene lookup returns CDR1 SGHRS and CDR2 YFSETQ. The CDR3 nucleotides are TGCGCCAGCAGCTTGGCCGGCCCAGGGGCCTACGAGCAGTACTTC. As protein: CASSLAGPGAYEQYF.

The chain is built from TRBV6-4 and TRBJ2-1; 9 nucleotides line up with TRBD2. V trimming: 3 bases; J trimming: 5 bases; junction bases outside the gene matches: 2. The CDR3 contains 14 residues. Germline V CDR1 and CDR2: MRHNA, SNTAGT. This CDR3 reads CASSERGGHNEQFF. The CDR3 bases are TGTGCCAGCAGTGAGCGGGGGGGCCACAATGAGCAGTTCTTC.

There are a few counts of this clone. Other DNA sequences in this specimen translate into the identical CDR3. The V gene is TRBV6-5, the J gene TRBJ2-7; 10 bases line up with TRBD1. Losses at the gene ends were 7 bases for V and 6 bases for J; bases not matched to a gene: 9. This CDR3 spans 14 amino acids. Germline values: CDR1 MNHEY, CDR2 SVGAGI. DNA for the CDR3: TGTGCCAGCACCCTAGGACAGGGGGTAGTCGAGCAGTACTTC. As protein: CASTLGQGVVEQYF.

V and J are TRBV28 and TRBJ1-4, with 8 bases identical to TRBD1. CDR1 MDHEN and CDR2 SYDVKM come from the germline V gene. The CDR3 covers 16 residues. Unmatched junction bases numbered 10, after V lost 6 bases and J lost 4 bases. The CDR3 region is CASSPLDRGINEKLFF. DNA for the CDR3: TGTGCCAGCAGCCCGCTCGACAGGGGAATTAATGAAAAACTGTTTTTT.

The chain uses TRBV9 and TRBJ2-1; TRBD2 agrees at 7 bases. Losses at the gene ends were 2 bases for V and 14 bases for J; bases not matched to a gene: 10. Germline CDR1 is SGDLS and CDR2 is YYNGEE. This CDR3 is built from 13 residues. CDR3 DNA sequence: TGTGCCAGCAGCGTGATAGAGGGAGGGGATAAGTTCTTC. Its protein is CASSVIEGGDKFF.

The chain joins TRBV19 to TRBJ2-7; the match to TRBD1 covers 10 bases. V shed 3 bases and J 4 bases; nucleotides not matched to a gene: 15. The CDR3 has 18 amino acids. Germline V lookup: CDR1 LNHDA, CDR2 SQIVND (reference sequence). Written as DNA, the CDR3 is TGTGCCAGTAGTATCTGGGAGGGGGGGGACAGGGGACTGTACGAGCAGTACTTC. This gives the protein CASSIWEGGDRGLYEQYF.

The chain uses TRBV5-1 and TRBJ2-1, with 11 bases matching TRBD2. The CDR3 is made up of 17 amino acids. CDR1 is SGHRS, CDR2 YFSETQ, per germline. V was pared by 0 bases and J by 7 bases, with 9 bases of the junction left unmatched. The CDR3 DNA sequence: TGCGCCAGCAGCTTGGGGAGTAGCGGGGGGGCTGGGAATGAGCAGTTCTTC. As protein: CASSLGSSGGAGNEQFF.

V and J are TRBV9 and TRBJ2-7; TRBD2 is a possible D gene (5 bases). Germline V gene lookup returns CDR1 SGDLS and CDR2 YYNGEE. This CDR3 spans 15 amino acids. Deletions cut 1 base from V and 4 bases from J, with 15 bases between. The CDR3, as DNA: TGTGCCAGCAGCGTAACCGGGAACCCGTTTTACGAGCAGTACTTC. Protein sequence: CASSVTGNPFYEQYF.

The chain is built from TRBV7-2 and TRBJ1-3; 7 nucleotides align to TRBD1. The CDR3 consists of 17 residues. CDR1 SGHTA and CDR2 FQGNSA come from the germline V gene. V lost 1 base, J lost 0 bases, and 6 bases stayed unmatched. The CDR3 DNA sequence: TGTGCCAGCAGCTTAGTAACAGGGGTCAACTCTGGAAACACCATATATTTT. Its translation is CASSLVTGVNSGNTIYF.

This clone was observed once. The chain couples TRBV10-3 to TRBJ2-2; 12 nucleotides align to TRBD2. Germline trimming cut 10 bases from V and 6 bases from J; bases unmatched to any gene: 9. The CDR3 has 15 amino acids. Germline V CDR1 and CDR2: ENHRY, SYGVKD. The CDR3 protein is CATSPSGRAPGELFF. DNA of the CDR3: TGTGCCACCTCGCCTAGCGGGAGGGCGCCCGGGGAGCTGTTTTTT.